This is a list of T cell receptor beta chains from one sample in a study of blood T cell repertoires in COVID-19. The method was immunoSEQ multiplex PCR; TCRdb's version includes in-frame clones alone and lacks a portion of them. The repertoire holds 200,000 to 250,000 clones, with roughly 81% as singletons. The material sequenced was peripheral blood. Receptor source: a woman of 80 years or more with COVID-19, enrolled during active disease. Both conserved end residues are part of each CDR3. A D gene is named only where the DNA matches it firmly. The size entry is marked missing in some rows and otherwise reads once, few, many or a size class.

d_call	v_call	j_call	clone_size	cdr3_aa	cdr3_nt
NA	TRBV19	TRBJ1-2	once	CASSKLGVQTSNYGYTF	TGTGCCAGTAGTAAACTCGGGGTTCAAACCTCTAACTATGGCTACACCTTC
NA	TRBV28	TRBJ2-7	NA	CASSSPAAGSSYEQYF	TGTGCCAGCAGTTCCCCCGCAGCTGGGAGCTCCTACGAGCAGTACTTC
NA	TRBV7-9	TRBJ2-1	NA	CASSLPPGDEQFF	TGTGCCAGCAGCCTCCCCCCAGGGGATGAGCAGTTCTTC
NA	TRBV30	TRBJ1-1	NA	CAWSKGGDTEAFF	TGTGCCTGGAGTAAGGGGGGGGACACTGAAGCTTTCTTT
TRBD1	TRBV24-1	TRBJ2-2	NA	CATSEWDSVAGELFF	TGTGCCACCAGTGAGTGGGACAGCGTGGCGGGGGAGCTGTTTTTT
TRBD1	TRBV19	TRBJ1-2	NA	CASRKGQLYGYTF	TGTGCCAGTAGGAAGGGACAGCTATATGGCTACACCTTC
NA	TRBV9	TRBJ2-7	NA	CASSVLAGNYEQYF	TGTGCCAGCAGCGTTCTGGCAGGGAATTACGAGCAGTACTTC
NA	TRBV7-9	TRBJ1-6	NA	CASSLAGLGTRAKSPLHF	TGTGCCAGCAGCTTAGCGGGCCTGGGGACACGCGCAAAATCACCCCTCCACTTT
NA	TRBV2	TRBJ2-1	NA	CASSEEAGALPNEQFF	TGTGCCAGCAGTGAAGAGGCGGGGGCACTTCCTAATGAGCAGTTCTTC
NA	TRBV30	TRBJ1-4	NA	CAWAAGVELFF	TGTGCCTGGGCCGCAGGGGTAGAACTGTTTTTT
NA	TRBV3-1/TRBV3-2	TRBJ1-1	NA	CASSPRDKSGTEAFF	TGTGCCAGCAGCCCGCGGGATAAAAGTGGCACTGAAGCTTTCTTT
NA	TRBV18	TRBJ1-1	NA	CASSPPGAGTEAFF	TGTGCCAGCTCACCCCCGGGAGCAGGCACTGAAGCTTTCTTT
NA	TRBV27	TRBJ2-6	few	CASSLAGVRGLSGANVLTF	TGTGCCAGCAGTTTGGCGGGGGTCAGGGGGCTCTCTGGGGCCAACGTCCTGACTTTC